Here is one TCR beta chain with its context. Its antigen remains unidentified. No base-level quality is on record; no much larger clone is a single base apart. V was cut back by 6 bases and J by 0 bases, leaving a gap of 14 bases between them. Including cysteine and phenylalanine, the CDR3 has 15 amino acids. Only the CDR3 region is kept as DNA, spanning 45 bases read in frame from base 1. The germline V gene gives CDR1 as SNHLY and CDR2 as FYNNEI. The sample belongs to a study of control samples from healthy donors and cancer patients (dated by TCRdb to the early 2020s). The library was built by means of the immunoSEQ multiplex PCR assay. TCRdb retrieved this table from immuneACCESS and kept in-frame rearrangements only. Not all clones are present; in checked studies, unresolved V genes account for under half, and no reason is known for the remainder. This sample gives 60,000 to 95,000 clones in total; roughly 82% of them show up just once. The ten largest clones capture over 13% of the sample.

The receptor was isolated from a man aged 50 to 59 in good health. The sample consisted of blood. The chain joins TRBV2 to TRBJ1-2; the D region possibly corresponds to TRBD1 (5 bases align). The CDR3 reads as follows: CASRSSGPTNYGYTF. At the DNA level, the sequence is TGTGCCAGCAGGAGTTCAGGGCCAACTAACTATGGCTACACCTTC.